Below are 23 T cell receptor beta chains sequenced from a single sample in a study of cytomegalovirus exposure and HLA in healthy donors (TCRdb year 2017). The receptor library was made with the immunoSEQ multiplex PCR assay. For the multiplex PCR, a mixture combining 60 forward primers for TCR Vbeta segments and 13 reverse primers for TCR Jbeta segments was used. Imported from immuneACCESS, the table was reduced by TCRdb to in-frame sequences with V and J called. These copies leave out some clones; in studies compared against another copy, an unresolved V gene accounts for under half, and the cause of the remainder is not known. The sample table contains just under 95,000 clones; only one count was recorded for 77% of them. 7.3% of the sample is in the top ten clones. Sequencing used PBMCs. These receptors came from a man aged 45-65 years in good health and CMV-seropositive.

The V gene is TRBV29-1, the J gene TRBJ2-1; maybe TRBD2 (6 bases). V lost 6 bases, J lost 0 bases, and 12 bases lay in between. The CDR3 has 14 residues. The V gene's germline CDR1 is SQVTM and CDR2 ANQGSEA. This CDR3 is CSVPPGSSYNEQFF. The CDR3 DNA follows: TGCAGCGTCCCACCCGGGAGCTCCTACAATGAGCAGTTCTTC.

This clone has more than one count but fewer than ten. V gene TRBV10-3 combines with J gene TRBJ1-6; D is ambiguous. The V and J ends lost 2 bases and 13 bases respectively, with 24 bases between them. CDR1 ENHRY and CDR2 SYGVKD come from the germline V gene. The CDR3 is 17 residues long. CDR3 coding DNA: TGTGCCATCAGTGAGCGCATCGGCCTCAGCTCCCCCGGGCCCCTCCACTTT. Its translation: CAISERIGLSSPGPLHF.

The J gene is TRBJ1-5, the V gene TRBV10-3; 11 nucleotides agree with TRBD1. There are 15 residues in the CDR3. Losses at the gene ends were 5 bases for V and 3 bases for J; bases not matched to a gene: 3. In germline, CDR1 is ENHRY, CDR2 SYGVKD. CDR3 residues: CAISRDRGDNQPQHF. The CDR3 DNA follows: TGTGCCATCAGTAGGGACAGGGGGGACAATCAGCCCCAGCATTTT.

The chain is built from TRBV19 and TRBJ1-6; D gene uncertain. Germline CDR1 is LNHDA and CDR2 is SQIVND (reference sequence). Trimming left V 5 bases short and J 5 bases short, with 13 bases between. The CDR3 is 15 residues long. Here the CDR3 DNA reads TGTGCCAGTAGTGAAACGGGGAGGGATAATTCACCCCTCCACTTT. It yields the protein CASSETGRDNSPLHF.

The chain combines TRBV19 with TRBJ2-7; tentatively, D is TRBD2 (5 bases). V was pared by 1 base and J by 7 bases, with 14 bases between. The CDR3 has 14 residues. CDR1 is LNHDA and CDR2 is SQIVND in the germline V gene (reference sequence). CDR3 DNA sequence: TGTGCCAGTAGTATAGTCGGCAGGCCGGGAGAGCAGTACTTC. It specifies CASSIVGRPGEQYF.

J is TRBJ2-3 and V is TRBV19, with 12 bases aligning to TRBD1. From germline, CDR1 is LNHDA and CDR2 SQIVND (reference sequence). The CDR3 runs to 16 residues. V shed 2 bases, J shed 5 bases, and the junction held 5 bases outside the gene matches. Written as DNA, the CDR3 is TGTGCCAGTAGTATAAGGGGGACAGGGGGCGTAGATACGCAGTATTTT. Translating it yields CASSIRGTGGVDTQYF.

The chain is built from TRBV9 and TRBJ1-3, with D possibly matching TRBD1 (6 bases). The CDR3 totals 15 residues. The V and J ends lost 1 base and 4 bases respectively, with 12 bases between them. Germline lookup yields CDR1 SGDLS and CDR2 YYNGEE. CDR3 DNA sequence: TGTGCCAGCAGCGTAAATCCAGGGACAGGAAACACCATATATTTT. It yields the protein CASSVNPGTGNTIYF.

CDR3 nucleotides: TGTGCCAGTAGTATACACAGGGTTGATGGCTACACCTTC. It yields the protein CASSIHRVDGYTF. The V gene is TRBV19, the J gene TRBJ1-2; weak D call: TRBD1 (6 bases). The CDR3 spans 13 residues. Trimming left V 2 bases short and J 6 bases short, with 10 bases between. The germline gives CDR1 LNHDA, CDR2 SQIVND (reference sequence). The whole variable domain, filled in from reference TRBV19 and TRBJ1-2, reads DGGITQSPKYLFRKEGQNVTLSCEQNLNHDAMYWYRQDPGQGLRLIYYSQIVNDFQKGDIAEGYSVSREKKESFPLTVTSAQKNPTAFYLCASSIHRVDGYTFGSGTRLTVV.

This clone was observed a handful of times. The gene calls are TRBV4-3 and TRBJ1-1; possibly TRBD1 for D (6 bases). V lost 0 bases, J lost 4 bases, and 15 bases lay in between. The CDR3 has 16 amino acids. Germline CDR1 and CDR2: LGHNA and YSLEER. This chain's CDR3 is CASSQESTGWGTEAFF. The CDR3 coding sequence is TGCGCCAGCAGCCAAGAATCAACAGGGTGGGGCACTGAAGCTTTCTTT.

The rearrangement uses TRBV5-4 and TRBJ2-6; possible D gene TRBD2, 5 bases. Trimming pared 3 bases from V and 4 bases from J, leaving 11 bases between. Germline values: CDR1 SGHNT, CDR2 YYREEE (reference sequence). There are 15 residues in the CDR3. The CDR3 bases are TGTGCCAGCAGCTCTCGGGGTTTCGGGGCCAACGTCCTGACTTTC. It yields the protein CASSSRGFGANVLTF.

J is TRBJ2-3 and V is TRBV27, with D possibly being TRBD2 (6 bases). Germline loops: CDR1 MNHEY, CDR2 SMNVEV (reference sequence). The CDR3 sequence is 15 residues long. The V and J ends lost 4 bases and 0 bases respectively, with 11 bases between them. CDR3 residues: CASSSRLGSTDTQYF. The CDR3 bases are TGTGCCAGCAGTTCCCGACTAGGAAGCACAGATACGCAGTATTTT.

The chain has TRBV9 and TRBJ1-1; 11 bases agree with TRBD1. Germline V gives CDR1 SGDLS, CDR2 YYNGEE. V lost 3 bases and J lost 6; bases outside the gene matches: 4. The CDR3 is 14 residues long. The DNA for the CDR3 is TGTGCCAGCAGCGGGACAGGGGGCCGATCTGAAGCTTTCTTT. Protein: CASSGTGGRSEAFF.

This chain uses TRBV9 with TRBJ1-4; D remains unclear. The CDR3 covers 13 residues. CDR1 SGDLS and CDR2 YYNGEE come from the germline V gene. V shed 4 bases and J shed 2 bases, with 6 bases lying between them. The CDR3 nucleotides are TGTGCCAGCAGCCCTACGACTAATGAAAAACTGTTTTTT. It is translated as CASSPTTNEKLFF.

This clone was found a few times. V is TRBV4-3 and J is TRBJ2-3; 8 bases match TRBD2. Germline V gives CDR1 LGHNA, CDR2 YSLEER. The CDR3 is 15 amino acids. J was trimmed by 1 base and V by 6 bases; bases with no gene match: 6. CDR3 region: CASREAGDGTDTQYF. As DNA, the CDR3 is TGCGCCAGCAGGGAAGCGGGAGACGGCACAGATACGCAGTATTTT.

V gene TRBV19 combines with J gene TRBJ1-1; 7 nucleotides align to TRBD1. CDR1 and CDR2 (germline): LNHDA, SQIVND (reference sequence). The CDR3 sequence is 13 residues long. After removal of 1 base from V and 10 bases from J, the junction contained 6 bases not matched to a gene. This CDR3 reads CASSIGQGLGAFF. CDR3 sequence (DNA): TGTGCCAGTAGTATAGGACAGGGACTAGGAGCTTTCTTT.

The chain links TRBV4-3 to TRBJ1-1; D gene unclear. The CDR3 spans 13 residues. Trimming removed 8 bases from V and 5 bases from J, with 15 bases in between. CDR1 is LGHNA, CDR2 YSLEER, per germline. The CDR3, as DNA: TGCGCCAGCTTCCCGGGCGGAGGGACTGAAGCTTTCTTT. Translated: CASFPGGGTEAFF.

The chain joins TRBV6-4 to TRBJ1-6, with TRBD1 matching over 9 bases. This CDR3 is built from 14 residues. With V trimmed by 0 bases and J by 9 bases, 0 bases remained unmatched. Germline V gene lookup returns CDR1 MRHNA and CDR2 SNTAGT. CDR3 region: CASSDSTGGSPLHF. The CDR3 DNA is TGTGCCAGCAGTGACTCGACAGGGGGTTCACCCCTCCACTTT.

This chain links TRBV7-9 with TRBJ1-2; 7 bases map to TRBD1. The CDR3 consists of 14 residues. CDR1 is SEHNR and CDR2 is FQNEAQ in the germline V gene (reference sequence). V lost 5 bases and J lost 0; bases outside the gene matches: 3. Written as DNA, the CDR3 is TGTGCCAGCAGCGCTACAGGGGCTAACTATGGCTACACCTTC. Protein sequence: CASSATGANYGYTF.

The chain links TRBV7-3 to TRBJ2-7; possibly TRBD2 for D (5 bases). V shed 0 bases and J shed 5 bases, with 11 bases lying between them. CDR1 is SGHTA, CDR2 FQGTGA, per germline. The CDR3 is 14 amino acids. For the CDR3, the DNA is TGTGCCAGCAGCTTAACCGGAGGTTTTAACGAGCAGTACTTC. Protein product: CASSLTGGFNEQYF.

The chain has TRBV7-3 and TRBJ2-1, with 9 positions matching TRBD2. Trimming took 1 base from V and 4 from J; bases not matched to a gene: 5. CDR1 is SGHTA, CDR2 FQGTGA, per germline. The CDR3 totals 16 residues. This CDR3 is CASSLRGGGAYNEQFF. CDR3 coding DNA: TGTGCCAGCAGCTTAAGGGGCGGGGGGGCTTACAATGAGCAGTTCTTC.

The gene calls are TRBV11-2 and TRBJ1-5, with D maybe TRBD1 (5 bases). The CDR3 is 14 residues long. From germline, CDR1 is SGHAT and CDR2 FQNNGV. Trimming took off 4 bases at V and 3 bases at J, with 10 bases between the two ends. This CDR3 reads CASSSGGVNQPQHF. For the CDR3, the DNA is TGTGCCAGCAGCTCGGGGGGGGTCAATCAGCCCCAGCATTTT.

A remark on this clone: A junction boundary mismatches the germline segment, possibly from a read error. The rearrangement links TRBV29-1 to TRBJ1-2; 8 nucleotides agree with TRBD1. The CDR3 is 13 residues long. CDR1 SQVTM and CDR2 ANQGSEA come from the germline V gene. The CDR3 DNA is TGCAGCGTAGGCGTCACAGGGGGGGATGGCTACCCCTTC. Its translation is CSVGVTGGDGYPF.

The chain carries TRBV4-3 and TRBJ1-1, with D possibly being TRBD1 (5 bases). Germline V gene lookup returns CDR1 LGHNA and CDR2 YSLEER. The V end lost 0 bases, the J end lost 7 bases, and 15 bases lay between the germline ends. The CDR3 length is 15 residues. The CDR3: CASSQDWRQGSEAFF. The DNA of the CDR3 is TGCGCCAGCAGCCAAGATTGGCGGCAGGGCAGTGAAGCTTTCTTT.